This T cell receptor beta chain is from a study of CD8 T cells in ankylosing spondylitis (dated by TCRdb to the late 2010s). Turning to the overall study: The study set out to find disease-linked TCR variants by profiling T cell receptor beta repertoires in ankylosing spondylitis patients and healthy donors. Peripheral blood was sampled, and synovial fluid was also collected from ankylosing spondylitis patients. The full study cohort comprised around 23 ankylosing spondylitis patients and 85 to 120 healthy donors. What the study reported, not specific to this receptor: Significant enrichment of the disease-linked clones was reported in matched synovial fluid samples from ankylosing spondylitis patients. The disease-linked clones showed a CD8+ phenotype and occurred at relatively low frequencies in peripheral blood. Blood from ankylosing spondylitis patients appeared to be characterized by a TCR beta motif made up of several highly homologous amino acid variants. Some TCR beta motif variants had previously been reported in synovial fluid and blood of reactive arthritis patients, which suggested common disease-initiation mechanisms.

The sample was run on an Illumina HiSeq 2500. TCR beta libraries were prepared by quantitative 5'-RACE with molecular barcodes. As for the authors' bioinformatics: A new computational method based on a probabilistic model of VDJ rearrangement was used to identify disease-linked TCR variants. The public sequencing data were trimmed at Q25 with fastp and processed into clonotypes with MiXCR by TCRdb, which kept only in-frame beta chains. Here each entry gathers all rows of one CDR3 protein and keeps the most common genes and DNA. These V and J calls are TCRdb output, not the study's own analysis. Present in this sample are 240,000 or so distinct CDR3 sequences, 8% to 9.5% of which were seen just once. The ten biggest clones cover 6.5% to 7% of the sample. In the case of this clonotype: It has no known antigen specificity. No base qualities exist here, and no much larger clone lies one base off it.

Here V drops 4 bases and J drops 6 bases, and the junction holds 9 bases not matched to any gene. CDR1 is given as SGDLS and CDR2 as YYNGEE, both from the germline V gene. From its cysteine to its phenylalanine, the CDR3 spans 15 amino acids. Just the 45-base CDR3 DNA is kept, in frame starting at base 1. The sample consisted of blood, either unsorted or a sorted T cell fraction (not recorded which). The receptor was derived from a male donor with ankylosing spondylitis or in good health (not recorded which). The chain links TRBV9 with TRBJ2-7; 11 central bases correspond to TRBD1. The nucleotides read TGTGCCAGCAGCCCAGTTGGGGACAGGGGGAGCGAGCAGTACTTC. It specifies CASSPVGDRGSEQYF.